This entry describes one T cell receptor (beta chain). No antigen is known for it. The sample belongs to a study of cytomegalovirus exposure and HLA in healthy donors. The CDR3 loop spans 13 amino acids. V was clipped by 8 bases and J by 1 base, with 11 bases between them. Germline V lookup: CDR1 MNHNY, CDR2 SVGAGI (reference sequence). Findings of the study overall: An apparent linkage of common viral pathogens to several of the most significant clusters emerged in a later analysis. The study designated about 160 TCR beta chains cytomegalovirus-associated. Most observed TCR sequences were rare, whereas some public TCRs were detected in many donors.

PCR employed 60 Vbeta and 13 Jbeta primers. Produced via immunoSEQ multiplex PCR; TCRdb's table is partial and in-frame only. This table holds 110,000 or so clones, more than 80% found once. This sequence was found in a man in his forties in good health and CMV-seronegative. The gene calls are TRBV6-6 and TRBJ1-2; D uncertain. The sample comprised PBMCs. The CDR3 is CASVDWSNYGYTF. In DNA form, the CDR3 reads TGTGCCAGCGTGGACTGGAGTAACTATGGCTACACCTTC.